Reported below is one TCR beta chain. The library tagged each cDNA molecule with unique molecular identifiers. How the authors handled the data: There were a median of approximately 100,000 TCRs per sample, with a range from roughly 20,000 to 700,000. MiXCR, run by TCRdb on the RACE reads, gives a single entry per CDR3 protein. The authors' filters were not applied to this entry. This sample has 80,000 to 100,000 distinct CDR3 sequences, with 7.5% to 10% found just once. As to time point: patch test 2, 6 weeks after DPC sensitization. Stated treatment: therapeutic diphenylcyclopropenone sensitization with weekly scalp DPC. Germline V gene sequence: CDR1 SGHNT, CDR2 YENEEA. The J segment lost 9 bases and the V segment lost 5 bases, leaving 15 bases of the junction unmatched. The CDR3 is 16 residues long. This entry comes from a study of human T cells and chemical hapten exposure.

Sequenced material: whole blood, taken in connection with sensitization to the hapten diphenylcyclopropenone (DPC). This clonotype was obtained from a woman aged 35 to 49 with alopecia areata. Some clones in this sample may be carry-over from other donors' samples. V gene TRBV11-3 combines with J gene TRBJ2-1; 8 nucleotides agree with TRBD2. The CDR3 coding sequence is TGTGCCAGCAGCCTAACCGGACTAGCAGGGGCTGGTGAGCAGTTCTTC. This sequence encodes CASSLTGLAGAGEQFF.